The sequence of this TCR beta chain was determined in a study of T cell changes during pregnancy in multiple sclerosis. CDR3 size: 16 residues. Between the trimmed V and J ends, which lost 4 bases and 3 bases, there was a span of 18 bases. CDR1 MNHEY and CDR2 SMNVEV come from the germline V gene (reference sequence). Here immunoSEQ multiplex PCR was the method, and the copy in TCRdb shows in-frame clones only, minus some. Of 56,000 or so clones in the sample, approximately 91% are singletons; the top ten hold less than 2%. The source material was peripheral blood, sampled after pregnancy. The TCR originated in a female donor with multiple sclerosis, enrolled in a pregnancy study. The chain carries TRBV27 and TRBJ2-5; D is perhaps TRBD1 (6 bases). This CDR3 is CASSSSQGPREETQYF. CDR3 coding DNA: TGTGCCAGCAGTTCTAGCCAGGGGCCGAGGGAAGAGACCCAGTACTTC.